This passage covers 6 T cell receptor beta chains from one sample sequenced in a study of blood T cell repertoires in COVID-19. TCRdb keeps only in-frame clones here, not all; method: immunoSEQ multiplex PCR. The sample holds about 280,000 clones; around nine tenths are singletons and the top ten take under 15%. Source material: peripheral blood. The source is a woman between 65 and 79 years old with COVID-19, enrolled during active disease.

The CDR3 nucleotides are TGTGCCAGCAGCTTGGCAGTCGGACAGGGCTACGAGCAGTACTTC. Its translation: CASSLAVGQGYEQYF. The chain joins TRBV5-6 to TRBJ2-7; 8 positions agree with TRBD1. V lost 0 bases and J lost 3; bases outside the gene matches: 5. The CDR3 contains 15 residues. The germline V gene has CDR1 SGHDT and CDR2 YYEEEE.

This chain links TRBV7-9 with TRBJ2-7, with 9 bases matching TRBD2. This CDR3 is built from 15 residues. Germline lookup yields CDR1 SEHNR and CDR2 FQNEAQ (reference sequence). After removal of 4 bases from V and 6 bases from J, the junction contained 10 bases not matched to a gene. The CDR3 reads CASSSLAGKTIEQYF. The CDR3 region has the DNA TGTGCCAGCAGCTCGCTAGCGGGGAAAACAATCGAGCAGTACTTC. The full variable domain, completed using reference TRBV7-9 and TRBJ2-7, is DTGVSQNPRHKITKRGQNVTFRCDPISEHNRLYWYRQTLGQGPEFLTYFQNEAQLEKSRLLSDRFSAERPKGSFSTLEIQRTEQGDSAMYLCASSSLAGKTIEQYFGPGTRLTVT.

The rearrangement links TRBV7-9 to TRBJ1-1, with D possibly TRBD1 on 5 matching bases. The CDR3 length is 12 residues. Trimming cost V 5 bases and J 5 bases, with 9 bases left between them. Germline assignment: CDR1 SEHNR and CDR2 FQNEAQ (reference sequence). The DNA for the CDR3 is TGTGCCAGCAGCGTACAGGAAACTGAAGCTTTCTTT. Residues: CASSVQETEAFF.

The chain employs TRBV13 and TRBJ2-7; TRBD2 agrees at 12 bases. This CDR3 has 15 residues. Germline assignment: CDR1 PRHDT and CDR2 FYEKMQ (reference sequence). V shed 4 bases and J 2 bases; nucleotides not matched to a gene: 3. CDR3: CASSSLAGGAYEQYF. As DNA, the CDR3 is TGTGCCAGCAGCTCACTAGCGGGGGGTGCCTACGAGCAGTACTTC.

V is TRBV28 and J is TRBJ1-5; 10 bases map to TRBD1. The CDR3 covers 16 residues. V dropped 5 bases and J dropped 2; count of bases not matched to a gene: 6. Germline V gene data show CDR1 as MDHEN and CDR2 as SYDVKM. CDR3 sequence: CASSPGDRGGNQPQHF. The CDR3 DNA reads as TGTGCCAGCAGTCCGGGGGACAGGGGAGGCAATCAGCCCCAGCATTTT.

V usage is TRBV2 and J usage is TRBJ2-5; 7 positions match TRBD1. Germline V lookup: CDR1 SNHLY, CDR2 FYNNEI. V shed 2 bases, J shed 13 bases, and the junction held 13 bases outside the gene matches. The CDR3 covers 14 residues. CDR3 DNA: TGTGCCAGCAGTGAACGGGCGACAGGGACGGTGTGGTACTTC. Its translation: CASSERATGTVWYF.